This entry is about one T cell receptor (beta chain). The antigen remains undetermined. No infections or other immune events were documented during collection. Sequencing used immunoSEQ multiplex PCR; TCRdb keeps in-frame clones, though not all of them. The repertoire includes about 85,000 clones, around 91% of them detected once, and approximately 2.8% sits in the top ten. This sample was included in a study of identifying expanded T cells in peripheral blood. Regarding the study as a whole: About 1.2 clones differed between technical replicates, versus 16.4 and 19 over time.

The receptor's source is a person aged 18 to 75 in good health. Sequencing was carried out using blood.

The CDR3 sequence is CASSFGQGNQPQHF. The CDR3 DNA reads as TGTGCCAGCAGCTTTGGGCAGGGAAATCAGCCCCAGCATTTT. V and J are TRBV5-5 and TRBJ1-5; possibly TRBD1 for D (5 bases). Germline V gives CDR1 SGHKS, CDR2 YYEKEE (reference sequence). This CDR3 is 14 amino acids long. Trimming pared 2 bases from V and 4 bases from J, leaving 10 bases between.